Only a few counts were recorded for the clone carrying this T cell receptor beta chain. This entry is derived from a study of T-cell reconstitution after alpha-beta-depleted transplantation in children. CDR3 length: 16 amino acids. V lost 2 bases and J lost 1; bases outside the gene matches: 8. Germline CDR1 SGHRS, CDR2 YFSETQ. Unique molecular identifiers were used to barcode this TCRbeta library. In TCRdb, the PCR reads were re-called with MiXCR into one record per CDR3 protein. The data contain approximately 1,000,000 distinct CDR3 sequences, around 30% of them singletons. The material sequenced was PBMCs, mostly from graft donor cells, taken 360 days after TCRalphabeta/CD19-depleted stem cell transplant. The source is a boy under two years old who had a stem cell transplant for SCID, so the T cells may come from the graft donor. The chain couples TRBV5-1 to TRBJ1-1; 7 nucleotides align to TRBD1. The CDR3 loop reads CASSFTSGTENTEAFF. The CDR3 DNA is TGCGCCAGCAGCTTTACCTCCGGGACAGAGAACACTGAAGCTTTCTTT.